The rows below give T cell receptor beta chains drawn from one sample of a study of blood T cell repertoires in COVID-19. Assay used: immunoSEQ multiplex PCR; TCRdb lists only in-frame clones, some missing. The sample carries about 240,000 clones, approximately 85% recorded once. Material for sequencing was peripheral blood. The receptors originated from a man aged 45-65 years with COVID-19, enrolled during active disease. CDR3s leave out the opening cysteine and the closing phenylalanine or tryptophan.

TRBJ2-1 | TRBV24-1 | ATSPGTGAYNEQF
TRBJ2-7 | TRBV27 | ASGGVMNSYEQY
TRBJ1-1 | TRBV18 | ASSPGSEAF
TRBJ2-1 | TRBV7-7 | ASSLDGGARNEQF
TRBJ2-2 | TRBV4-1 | ASSARGTGDTGELF
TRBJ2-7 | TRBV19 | ASSIGQGAYEQY
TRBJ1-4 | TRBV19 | ASSKDGTTNEKLF
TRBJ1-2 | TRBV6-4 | ASQVPVTDFPAVGYT
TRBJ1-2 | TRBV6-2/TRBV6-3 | ASSYTGYGYT
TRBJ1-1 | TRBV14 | ASSQDGRGRTEAF
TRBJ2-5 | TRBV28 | ASSLTGSQETQY
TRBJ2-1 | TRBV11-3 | ASSLVSGEQF
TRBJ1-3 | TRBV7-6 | ASSLQGQRGNTIY
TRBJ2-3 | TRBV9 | ASSVVGTSLTDTQY
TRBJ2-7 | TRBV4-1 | ASSRSKTDSYEQY
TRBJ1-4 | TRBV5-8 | ASSLEGTGSNEKLF
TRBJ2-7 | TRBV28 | ASSLSGQVAWQY
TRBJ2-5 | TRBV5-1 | ASSRGQGNETQY
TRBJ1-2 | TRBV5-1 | ASSLGAVDGYT
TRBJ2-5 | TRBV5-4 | ASSGGGTVQETQY
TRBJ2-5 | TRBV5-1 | ASSLGPGQETQY
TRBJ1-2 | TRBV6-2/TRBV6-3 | ASSSLAVYYGYT
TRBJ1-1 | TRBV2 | ASNLGGGTEAF
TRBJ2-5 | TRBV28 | ASSPTTGTQY
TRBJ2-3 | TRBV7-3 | ASSPSSIHTQY
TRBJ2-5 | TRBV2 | ASSVGQGEGETQY
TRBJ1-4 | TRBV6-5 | ASRETNEKLF
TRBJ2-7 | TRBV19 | ASTPGQGLSEQY
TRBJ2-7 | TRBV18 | ASSLTGDSEQY
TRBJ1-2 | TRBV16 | ASSRDQGAYYGYT
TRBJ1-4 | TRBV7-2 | ASSLTGGNEKLF
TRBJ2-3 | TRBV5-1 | ASSGMVGGGAGTDTQY
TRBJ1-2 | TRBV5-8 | ASSLGGLNYGYT
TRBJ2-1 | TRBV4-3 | ASSQGLAGGPLHNEQF
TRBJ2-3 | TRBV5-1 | ASSRGGTSGTDTQY